Listed below are T cell receptor beta chains from one sample, sequenced in a study of shared clonotypes between healthy human individuals. Sequencing was performed with immunoSEQ multiplex PCR; in TCRdb, only in-frame clones are kept and a portion is missing. The sample records approximately 1.9 million clones, roughly 95% being singletons. The sample taken for sequencing was naive CD8+ T cells from PBMCs. These receptors came from a man younger than 35 in good health. Some clones in this sample may be carry-over from other donors' samples. The CDR3 runs from the conserved cysteine through the conserved F or W.

J,V,CDR3
TRBJ2-1,TRBV27,CASNWRSSYNEQFF
TRBJ2-1,TRBV27,CASSSPLDNEQFF
TRBJ2-7,TRBV6-5,CASSYAGGGYEQYF
TRBJ2-7,TRBV6-1,CATKPVGSSYEQYF
TRBJ2-5,TRBV2,CASLQDPGETQYF
TRBJ2-7,TRBV7-9,CASSSPQGYEQYF
TRBJ1-1,TRBV6-5,CASRRYVGNTEAFF
TRBJ1-2,TRBV25-1,CASSPGQGTNYGYTF
TRBJ2-7,TRBV14,CASSLSQGLEQYF
TRBJ2-3,TRBV28,CASSLLGGRKSDTQYF
TRBJ2-2,TRBV11-3,CASSLRRTGELFF
TRBJ2-7,TRBV4-1,CASSQDAGGRVYEQYF
TRBJ2-7,TRBV27,CASRPRTGIYEQYF
TRBJ1-1,TRBV21-1,CASSKDGTLNTEAFF